The clone carrying this T cell receptor (beta chain) was observed a few times. The authors built TCR beta libraries using iRepertoire HTBI primers and Arm-PCR of CDR3 regions. TCRdb re-derived calls from the multiplex PCR reads in MiXCR, one entry per CDR3 protein. The sample lists a few hundred thousand distinct CDR3 sequences, around 15% occurring once. As for time point: newly diagnosed GD, antithyroid drugs for less than 3 months. From RNA extracted from PBMCs, the TCR library was made. These data come from a study of regulatory T cells in long-lasting Graves disease. CDR3 size: 16 residues. J lost 5 bases, V lost 4 bases, and 11 bases had no gene match. Germline V gene sequence: CDR1 ENHRY, CDR2 SYGVKD. A further study also used this sample, focusing on T cells in Graves' hyperthyroidism and ophthalmopathy.

The rearrangement links TRBV10-3 to TRBJ2-5, with TRBD1 matching over 9 bases. Sequences were derived from peripheral blood mononuclear cells (PBMCs), sampled at new diagnosis, from a patient treated with antithyroid drugs. The TCR was taken from a man in his forties or fifties with Graves disease. The CDR3 DNA reads TGTGCCATCAGTGGCTCACCGGGACAGGGTGCCGAGACCCAGTACTTC. Its protein is CAISGSPGQGAETQYF.